This T cell receptor beta chain was profiled in a study of post-analysis software for immune sequencing data. General study points: Controls significantly exceeded multiple sclerosis patients in normalized Chao1 diversity. Elevated frequency relative to controls characterized 4 or 5 TRBV segments in patients, TRBV5-6, TRBV5-1 and TRBV20-1 among them.

Presence of unique molecular identifiers characterized the TCR beta cDNA libraries. T cells numbering roughly 0.9 to 10 million yielded cDNA molecules that totaled about 500,000. Using its own MiXCR run on the PCR reads, TCRdb lists one record per CDR3 protein. The data show 380,000 or so distinct CDR3 sequences, with less than 35% seen just once and around an eighth held by the top ten. Notes on this clonotype: Its target is not known.

Germline V gene data show CDR1 as MGHDK and CDR2 as SYGVNS. The V end was cut by 11 bases, the J end by 2 bases, with 12 bases between. This CDR3 spans 13 amino acids. J is TRBJ1-4 and V is TRBV25-1; D is unresolved. The TCR sequence derives from a girl aged 10 to 17 with multiple sclerosis. What was sequenced was blood. The CDR3 loop is CARRVGTNEKLFF. The CDR3 DNA sequence: TGTGCCCGGAGAGTAGGGACTAATGAAAAACTGTTTTTT.